One sample yielded the 16 T cell receptor beta chains listed below, sequenced in a study of cytomegalovirus exposure and HLA in healthy donors. The PCR ran on 60 Vbeta and 13 Jbeta primers. TCRdb keeps only in-frame clones here, not all; method: immunoSEQ multiplex PCR. The data contain about 100,000 clones, roughly three fifths of them singletons. The specimen sequenced was PBMCs. These receptors were collected from a man aged 25 to 40 in good health and CMV-seropositive.

CDR3 loop: CASSFSGIKNSPLHF. In DNA, the CDR3 is TGTGCCAGCAGCTTTTCGGGGATTAAAAATTCACCCCTCCACTTT. This rearrangement joins TRBV11-2 to TRBJ1-6, with D uncertain. In germline, CDR1 is SGHAT, CDR2 FQNNGV. V was shortened by 3 bases and J by 7 bases, with 13 bases between the two germline ends. This CDR3 is 15 amino acids long.

This clone turned up a few times. This chain connects TRBV5-6 to TRBJ2-3; TRBD2 is a possible D gene (5 bases). The germline CDR1 and CDR2 sequences are SGHDT and YYEEEE. Between the trimmed V and J ends, which lost 0 bases and 3 bases, there was a span of 17 bases. The CDR3 sequence is 17 residues long. The CDR3 nucleotides are TGTGCCAGCAGCTTGGCTTTTGAGGGTTGGACGACAGATACGCAGTATTTT. Translating gives CASSLAFEGWTTDTQYF. Full variable domain (remainder filled in from reference TRBV5-6 and TRBJ2-3): DAGVTQSPTHLIKTRGQQVTLRCSPKSGHDTVSWYQQALGQGPQFIFQYYEEEERQRGNFPDRFSGHQFPNYSSELNVNALLLGDSALYLCASSLAFEGWTTDTQYFGPGTRLTVL.

CDR3 sequence: CATATGSGYTF. The CDR3, as DNA: TGTGCCACCGCTACAGGGTCTGGCTACACCTTC. The chain joins TRBV6-5 to TRBJ1-2, with a weak D call TRBD1 (6 bases). Trimming took 10 bases from V and 7 from J, leaving 13 bases between them. CDR3 length: 11 amino acids. CDR1 MNHEY and CDR2 SVGAGI come from the germline V gene.

This chain links TRBV15 with TRBJ1-5; no clear D gene. V was trimmed by 0 bases and J by 5 bases, leaving 8 bases between them. The CDR3 has 14 amino acids. Per germline, CDR1 LNHNV and CDR2 YYDKDF (reference sequence). The CDR3 region has the DNA TGTGCCACCAGCAGAGATACTGTTTATCAGCCCCAGCATTTT. Amino acid sequence: CATSRDTVYQPQHF.

Of note for this clone: A read error may account for a junction end that differs from germline. CDR3 bases: TGTGTCAGCAGCTTTGGACAGGGTAACGAGCAGTACTTC. Amino acid sequence: CVSSFGQGNEQYF. The chain recombines TRBV5-5 with TRBJ2-7; 8 bases fit TRBD1. The CDR3 sequence is 13 residues long. Germline V gene data show CDR1 as SGHKS and CDR2 as YYEKEE (reference sequence).

The gene calls are TRBV10-2 and TRBJ2-2; TRBD2 aligns across 11 bases. From germline, CDR1 is WSHSY and CDR2 SAAADI. V lost 1 base to trimming and J lost 5 bases; unmatched junction nucleotides: 6. The CDR3 runs 17 residues. As DNA, the CDR3 is TGCGCCAGCAGTGAGTGGCTAGCGGGGGGCTATACCGGGGAGCTGTTTTTT. Its translation: CASSEWLAGGYTGELFF.

The V call is TRBV19, the J call TRBJ1-5, with D unclear. V gave up 5 bases and J gave up 3 bases, with 14 bases separating them. This CDR3 is 15 amino acids long. Germline CDR1 is LNHDA and CDR2 is SQIVND (reference sequence). CDR3 DNA sequence: TGTGCCAGTAGTCCCCGGGGAGAACTCAATCAGCCCCAGCATTTT. Translated, it gives CASSPRGELNQPQHF.

Concerning this clone: The junction and the germline gene differ at one end; a read error may be behind it. The rearrangement uses TRBV10-3 and TRBJ2-1; a weak D match, TRBD1 (7 bases). Germline V lookup: CDR1 ENHRY, CDR2 SYGVKD. The CDR3 length is 11 residues. Written as DNA, the CDR3 is TGTGCCATCGGCAGGGGGGAGGCCACCCTCTTC. Translation gives CAIGRGEATLF.

Remarks on this clone: This sample includes further DNA sequences coding for the same CDR3. The chain uses TRBV5-1 and TRBJ1-6; D unclear. The CDR3 is made up of 16 amino acids. The germline CDR1 and CDR2 sequences are SGHRS and YFSETQ. V was shortened by 3 bases and J by 0 bases, with 10 bases between the two germline ends. As DNA, the CDR3 is TGCGCCAGCAGCTCCCAAGGGAGCTCCTATAATTCACCCCTCCACTTT. Its translation: CASSSQGSSYNSPLHF.

The genes are TRBV27 and TRBJ2-1; 9 bases align to TRBD1. This CDR3 has 15 amino acids. Unmatched junction bases numbered 8, after V lost 3 bases and J lost 8 bases. Germline-derived CDR1 and CDR2 are MNHEY and SMNVEV (reference sequence). CDR3 DNA: TGTGCCAGCAGTTTCCTGCAAACAGGGGGCGATGAGCAGTTCTTC. Protein: CASSFLQTGGDEQFF.

Worth noting for this clone: Other DNA sequences in the same sample also yield this CDR3. The rearrangement joins TRBV19 to TRBJ2-7; 7 positions match TRBD1. The CDR3 contains 13 residues. V lost 6 bases to trimming and J lost 4 bases; unmatched junction nucleotides: 6. Germline CDR1 reads LNHDA; CDR2 reads SQIVND (reference sequence). The chain's CDR3 is CASRQGPAYEQYF. The CDR3 DNA sequence: TGTGCCAGTAGACAGGGGCCGGCTTACGAGCAGTACTTC.

The chain uses TRBV6-5 and TRBJ2-3, with 8 bases fitting TRBD2. Per the germline V gene, CDR1 is MNHEY and CDR2 is SVGAGI. The CDR3 covers 15 residues. V was pared by 6 bases and J by 4 bases, with 9 bases of the junction left unmatched. CDR3 DNA: TGTGCCAGCAGGGGACTAGGGGGTTTCGCAGATACGCAGTATTTT. Translation: CASRGLGGFADTQYF.

This clone was counted between two and nine times. The V and J genes are TRBV4-1 and TRBJ2-4; 10 positions agree with TRBD2. CDR1 is MGHRA and CDR2 is YSYEKL in the germline V gene. The CDR3 is 18 residues long. Unmatched junction bases numbered 11, after V lost 4 bases and J lost 2 bases. DNA for the CDR3: TGCGCCAGCAGCCGCGATATCAGCGGGGGGGCTACCAAAAACATTCAGTACTTC. Protein product: CASSRDISGGATKNIQYF.

This chain uses TRBV25-1 with TRBJ2-2, with 13 bases aligning to TRBD2. CDR1 and CDR2 (germline): MGHDK, SYGVNS. The CDR3 totals 17 residues. V was pared by 4 bases and J by 6 bases, with 8 bases of the junction left unmatched. CDR3 sequence reads: CASSAPGLAGPSGELFF. The CDR3 region has the DNA TGTGCCAGCAGTGCTCCGGGACTAGCGGGGCCTTCCGGGGAGCTGTTTTTT. Full variable domain (outside the CDR3, taken from reference TRBV25-1 and TRBJ2-2): EADIYQTPRYLVIGTGKKITLECSQTMGHDKMYWYQQDPGMELHLIHYSYGVNSTEKGDLSSESTVSRIRTEHFPLTLESARPSHTSQYLCASSAPGLAGPSGELFFGEGSRLTVL.

The chain carries TRBV27 and TRBJ2-2, with no clear D. CDR1 is MNHEY, CDR2 SMNVEV, per germline (reference sequence). The CDR3 is 12 amino acids. V dropped 5 bases and J dropped 5 bases, with 6 bases sitting between them. DNA of the CDR3: TGTGCCAGCAGTCAATTTACCGGGGAGCTGTTTTTT. It specifies CASSQFTGELFF.

V usage is TRBV29-1 and J usage is TRBJ2-7; 10 nucleotides line up with TRBD1. This CDR3 contains 13 residues. Per germline, CDR1 SQVTM and CDR2 ANQGSEA. The V gene end was trimmed by 5 bases and the J gene end by 3 bases; junction bases not matched to a gene: 4. The DNA for the CDR3 is TGCAGCGTTACCCGGACAGGGGGCTACGAGCAGTACTTC. It is translated as CSVTRTGGYEQYF.